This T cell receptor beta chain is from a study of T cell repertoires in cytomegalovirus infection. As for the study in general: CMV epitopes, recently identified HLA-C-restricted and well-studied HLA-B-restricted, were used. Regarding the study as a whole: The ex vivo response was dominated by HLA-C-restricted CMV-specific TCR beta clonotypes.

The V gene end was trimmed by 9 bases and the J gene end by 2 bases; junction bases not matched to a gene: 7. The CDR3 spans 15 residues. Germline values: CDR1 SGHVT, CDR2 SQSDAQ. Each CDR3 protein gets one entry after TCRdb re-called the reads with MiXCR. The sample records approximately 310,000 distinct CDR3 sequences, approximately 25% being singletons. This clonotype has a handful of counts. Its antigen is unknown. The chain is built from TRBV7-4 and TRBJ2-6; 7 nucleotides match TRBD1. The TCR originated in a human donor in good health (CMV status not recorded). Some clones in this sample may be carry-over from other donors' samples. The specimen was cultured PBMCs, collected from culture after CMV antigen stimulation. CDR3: CASLDRDPGANVLTF. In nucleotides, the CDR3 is TGTGCCAGTCTAGACAGGGACCCTGGGGCCAACGTCCTGACTTTC. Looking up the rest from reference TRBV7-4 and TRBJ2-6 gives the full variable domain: GAGVSQSPRYKVAKRGRDVALRCDSISGHVTLYWYRQTLGQGSEVLTYSQSDAQRDKSGRPSGRFSAERPERSVSTLKIQRTEQGDSAVYLCASLDRDPGANVLTFGAGSRLTVL.